The present T cell receptor beta chain was sequenced within a study of blood T cell repertoires in COVID-19. Study context: T cells, B-cell-depleted T cells, or PBMCs provided the cDNA or gDNA that served as material.

Here immunoSEQ multiplex PCR was the method, and the copy in TCRdb shows in-frame clones only, minus some. The sample includes 130,000 or so clones, just under 80% seen only once; the top ten take 16%. The CDR3 contains 14 residues. The ends were cut back, 6 bases at V and 1 base at J, with 13 bases in the middle. From germline, CDR1 is LNHDA and CDR2 SQIVND (reference sequence). The sequence derives from a man between 60 and 70 years old with active or convalescent COVID-19. Input material: peripheral blood. This sequence joins TRBV19 and TRBJ2-7, with a tentative D call TRBD1 (6 bases). CDR3 protein: CASRRQVGSYEQYF. DNA for the CDR3: TGTGCCAGTAGGAGACAGGTTGGGTCCTACGAGCAGTACTTC.